These 28 T cell receptor beta chains were sequenced from one sample in a study of OX40 agonist ivuxolimab in advanced cancers. Sequencing used immunoSEQ multiplex PCR; TCRdb keeps in-frame clones, though not all of them. The table includes approximately 61,000 clones, roughly 87% detected once. Sample: CD4+ or CD8+ T cells sorted from blood, taken in a trial of the OX40 agonist ivuxolimab. These receptor sequences come from an adult with an advanced solid tumor such as melanoma, head and neck, liver or kidney cancer.

To note about this clone: The sample carries other DNA sequences with the same CDR3. V and J are TRBV18 and TRBJ2-7; 9 positions agree with TRBD1. Trimming cost V 5 bases and J 3 bases; bases outside gene matches: 8. Germline V gives CDR1 KGHSH, CDR2 LQKENI. The CDR3 contains 15 residues. CDR3 residues: CASSATGTGNYEQYF. The CDR3 coding sequence is TGTGCCAGCTCAGCGACCGGGACAGGGAACTACGAGCAGTACTTC.

The table lists this clone with a count of one. This chain links TRBV2 with TRBJ1-4, with 8 positions matching TRBD1. V shed 6 bases and J 8 bases; nucleotides not matched to a gene: 8. This CDR3 has 14 amino acids. The germline V gene encodes CDR1 SNHLY and CDR2 FYNNEI. The CDR3 region has the DNA TGTGCCAGCAGCCTGACAGGGGTAGGGGAAAAACTGTTTTTT. Its translation is CASSLTGVGEKLFF. Full variable domain (outside the CDR3, taken from reference TRBV2 and TRBJ1-4): EPEVTQTPSHQVTQMGQEVILRCVPISNHLYFYWYRQILGQKVEFLVSFYNNEISEKSEIFDDQFSVERPDGSNFTLKIRSTKLEDSAMYFCASSLTGVGEKLFFGSGTQLSVL.

V is TRBV19 and J is TRBJ2-2; 11 nucleotides match TRBD2. This CDR3 comprises 17 residues. J was trimmed by 2 bases and V by 6 bases; bases with no gene match: 8. Germline CDR1 is LNHDA and CDR2 is SQIVND (reference sequence). CDR3 DNA: TGTGCCAGTAGACCTTCAACTAGCGGGAGTAACACCGGGGAGCTGTTTTTT. This sequence encodes CASRPSTSGSNTGELFF.

V is TRBV27 and J is TRBJ2-3, with 10 bases identical to TRBD2. V lost 5 bases to trimming and J lost 7 bases; unmatched junction nucleotides: 9. Germline values: CDR1 MNHEY, CDR2 SMNVEV (reference sequence). This CDR3 contains 15 residues. CDR3: CASSSPTSGHNTQYF. In nucleotides, the CDR3 is TGTGCCAGCAGTAGTCCGACTAGCGGGCACAATACGCAGTATTTT.

J is TRBJ2-1 and V is TRBV5-4; D perhaps matches TRBD2 (5 bases). Germline loops: CDR1 SGHNT, CDR2 YYREEE (reference sequence). With 0 bases removed from V and 6 bases from J, the gap between germline ends came to 13 bases. This CDR3 is 15 amino acids long. DNA for the CDR3: TGTGCCAGCAGCTTGGATCGGGGAACCTTCAATGAGCAGTTCTTC. It yields the protein CASSLDRGTFNEQFF.

The chain couples TRBV6-4 to TRBJ2-3, with D possibly matching TRBD2 (5 bases). Looked up from germline, CDR1 is MRHNA and CDR2 is SNTAGT. V lost 4 bases and J 6 bases, leaving 11 bases between the germline ends. The CDR3 is made up of 13 amino acids. The DNA for the CDR3 is TGTGCCAGCAGTGTGCAAGGCGGGGATACGCAGTATTTT. Amino acids: CASSVQGGDTQYF.

The chain joins TRBV18 to TRBJ2-7; perhaps TRBD2 as D (6 bases). The CDR3 is 16 amino acids. Germline assignment: CDR1 KGHSH and CDR2 LQKENI. V dropped 2 bases and J dropped 0 bases, with 14 bases sitting between them. CDR3 protein: CASSPVDGGGSYEQYF. The DNA of the CDR3 is TGTGCCAGCTCACCAGTGGATGGGGGAGGCTCCTACGAGCAGTACTTC. The full variable domain, its missing parts supplied by reference TRBV18 and TRBJ2-7, is NAGVMQNPRHLVRRRGQEARLRCSPMKGHSHVYWYRQLPEEGLKFMVYLQKENIIDESGMPKERFSAEFPKEGPSILRIQQVVRGDSAAYFCASSPVDGGGSYEQYFGPGTRLTVT.

V is TRBV29-1 and J is TRBJ2-1, with D maybe TRBD2 (5 bases). Trimming removed 6 bases from V and 0 bases from J, with 12 bases in between. This CDR3 region has 14 residues. Germline values: CDR1 SQVTM, CDR2 ANQGSEA. CDR3 nucleotide sequence: TGCAGCGTCGCCAGCGGTAACTCCTACAATGAGCAGTTCTTC. Translated: CSVASGNSYNEQFF.

The chain joins TRBV27 to TRBJ2-7; D possibly matches TRBD1 or TRBD2 (5 bases each). The CDR3 loop spans 14 amino acids. Trimming took off 4 bases at V and 2 bases at J, with 12 bases between the two ends. Germline-derived CDR1 and CDR2 are MNHEY and SMNVEV (reference sequence). The chain's CDR3 is CASSSRDGPYEQYF. The CDR3 coding sequence is TGTGCCAGCAGTTCCAGGGACGGCCCCTACGAGCAGTACTTC.

The V call is TRBV6-5, the J call TRBJ1-1; D unclear. This CDR3 is 15 amino acids long. Germline V lookup: CDR1 MNHEY, CDR2 SVGAGI. The V and J ends lost 2 bases and 4 bases respectively, with 14 bases between them. The CDR3: CASSYVQWGGTEAFF. The CDR3 DNA reads as TGTGCCAGCAGTTACGTTCAATGGGGAGGCACTGAAGCTTTCTTT.

The chain carries TRBV28 and TRBJ1-1; D gene ambiguous. Germline assignment: CDR1 MDHEN and CDR2 SYDVKM. V was clipped by 7 bases and J by 2 bases, with 11 bases between them. The CDR3 runs to 13 residues. CDR3 sequence (DNA): TGTGCCAGCACCAACCCCCGTAACACTGAAGCTTTCTTT. Its translation is CASTNPRNTEAFF.

This chain connects TRBV28 to TRBJ1-6; 7 nucleotides align to TRBD1. V shed 3 bases, J shed 10 bases, and the junction held 9 bases outside the gene matches. Germline assignment: CDR1 MDHEN and CDR2 SYDVKM. There are 15 residues in the CDR3. CDR3 residues: CASSFRQGGGSPLHF. CDR3 in DNA: TGTGCCAGCAGTTTCCGACAGGGAGGCGGCTCACCCCTCCACTTT. The variable domain in full, with the rest retrieved from reference TRBV28 and TRBJ1-6, is DVKVTQSSRYLVKRTGEKVFLECVQDMDHENMFWYRQDPGLGLRLIYFSYDVKMKEKGDIPEGYSVSREKKERFSLILESASTNQTSMYLCASSFRQGGGSPLHFGNGTRLTVT.

This chain joins TRBV7-6 and TRBJ2-1, with TRBD2 matching 11 bases. Germline V gene data show CDR1 as SGHVS and CDR2 as FNYEAQ. V was pared by 1 base and J by 5 bases, with 13 bases of the junction left unmatched. The CDR3 contains 19 residues. The CDR3 reads CASSLGAPSGRHPNNEQFF. Here the CDR3 DNA reads TGTGCCAGCAGCTTAGGGGCCCCTAGCGGGAGGCACCCCAACAATGAGCAGTTCTTC.

The chain combines TRBV7-2 with TRBJ2-2, with D unclear. The CDR3 sequence is 13 residues long. The V end was cut by 4 bases, the J end by 4 bases, with 7 bases between. Germline loops: CDR1 SGHTA, CDR2 FQGNSA. The CDR3 spells CASSSGVTGELFF. The CDR3 DNA follows: TGTGCCAGCAGCTCTGGGGTCACCGGGGAGCTGTTTTTT.

The chain uses TRBV5-4 and TRBJ1-1, with D perhaps TRBD1 (5 bases). The CDR3 has 13 amino acids. The V end lost 4 bases, the J end lost 1 base, and 8 bases lay between the germline ends. Germline V gene sequence: CDR1 SGHNT, CDR2 YYREEE (reference sequence). CDR3: CASSIRGNTEAFF. CDR3 nucleotides: TGTGCCAGCAGCATAAGGGGGAACACTGAAGCTTTCTTT.

The chain combines TRBV27 with TRBJ2-7; 7 nucleotides agree with TRBD2. CDR3 length equals 16 residues. CDR1 and CDR2 (germline): MNHEY, SMNVEV (reference sequence). V lost 4 bases to trimming and J lost 3 bases; unmatched junction nucleotides: 12. This chain's CDR3 is CASSWGGGAPIYEQYF. CDR3 sequence (DNA): TGTGCCAGCAGTTGGGGGGGAGGGGCACCCATCTACGAGCAGTACTTC.

The rearrangement joins TRBV30 to TRBJ1-1, with 7 bases fitting TRBD1. Germline values: CDR1 GTSNPN, CDR2 SVGIG (reference sequence). Unmatched junction bases numbered 3, after V lost 4 bases and J lost 7 bases. CDR3 length equals 11 residues. CDR3 nucleotides: TGTGCCTGGACCGGACAGGTTGAAGCTTTCTTT. Translating gives CAWTGQVEAFF.

This clone is a singleton in its sample. The V gene is TRBV6-6, the J gene TRBJ2-7; TRBD1 agrees at 9 bases. CDR1 and CDR2 (germline): MNHNY, SVGAGI (reference sequence). The V segment lost 4 bases and the J segment 11 bases; nucleotides outside the gene matches: 12. The CDR3 runs to 14 residues. Here the CDR3 DNA reads TGTGCCAGCAGTTTTGACAGGGGGGGACTACAGAAGTACTTC. This translates into CASSFDRGGLQKYF.

V and J are TRBV10-2 and TRBJ2-5, with 9 bases identical to TRBD2. With the DNA end fitting TRBJ2-7 better, the J assignment may be wrong. The CDR3 runs 16 residues. Germline assignment: CDR1 WSHSY and CDR2 SAAADI. DNA of the CDR3: TGCGCCAGCAGTGAGGGGGTTAGCGGGAGTTCGTACGAGCAGTACTTC. Its translation: CASSEGVSGSSYEQYF.

The table lists this clone with a few counts. The chain recombines TRBV2 with TRBJ1-5; TRBD1 is a possible D gene (6 bases). Germline V gives CDR1 SNHLY, CDR2 FYNNEI. Trimming pared 7 bases from V and 0 bases from J, leaving 7 bases between. The CDR3 is made up of 13 amino acids. CDR3: CASKGDSNQPQHF. DNA of the CDR3: TGTGCCAGCAAGGGGGATAGCAATCAGCCCCAGCATTTT.

This chain joins TRBV10-3 and TRBJ1-5; D remains unclear. Trimming stripped 0 bases from V and 11 bases from J, with 11 bases between. CDR1 ENHRY and CDR2 SYGVKD come from the germline V gene. The CDR3 has 13 amino acids. The chain's CDR3 is CAISESATSSQHF. The CDR3 DNA reads as TGTGCCATCAGTGAGTCGGCGACTTCTTCCCAGCATTTT.

This clone occurred once. The rearrangement links TRBV18 to TRBJ2-2; the match to TRBD2 covers 7 bases. Trimming removed 1 base from V and 0 bases from J; junction bases left unmatched: 5. There are 17 residues in the CDR3. In germline, CDR1 is KGHSH, CDR2 LQKENI. The CDR3 DNA sequence: TGTGCCAGCTCACCACAACCTAGCGGAACGAACACCGGGGAGCTGTTTTTT. Encoded protein: CASSPQPSGTNTGELFF. The full variable domain, rest sourced from reference TRBV18 and TRBJ2-2, is NAGVMQNPRHLVRRRGQEARLRCSPMKGHSHVYWYRQLPEEGLKFMVYLQKENIIDESGMPKERFSAEFPKEGPSILRIQQVVRGDSAAYFCASSPQPSGTNTGELFFGEGSRLTVL.

J is TRBJ2-7 and V is TRBV10-3; the match to TRBD2 covers 7 bases. CDR1 and CDR2 (germline): ENHRY, SYGVKD. The CDR3 consists of 14 residues. V was pared by 6 bases and J by 1 base, with 6 bases of the junction left unmatched. CDR3: CAISFERDSYEQYF. The DNA of the CDR3 is TGTGCCATCAGCTTCGAGCGGGATTCCTACGAGCAGTACTTC.

This chain uses TRBV11-2 with TRBJ2-3; D is perhaps TRBD1 (5 bases). The CDR3 spans 15 residues. The V end lost 3 bases, the J end lost 3 bases, and 13 bases lay between the germline ends. Per the germline V gene, CDR1 is SGHAT and CDR2 is FQNNGV. For the CDR3, the DNA is TGTGCCAGCAGCTTGCCGGCAGGGTGGACAGATACGCAGTATTTT. As protein: CASSLPAGWTDTQYF.

The chain employs TRBV30 and TRBJ1-1; 7 nucleotides line up with TRBD1. CDR1 is GTSNPN, CDR2 SVGIG, per germline (reference sequence). CDR3 length: 16 residues. Trimming took 3 bases from V and 4 from J; bases not matched to a gene: 14. CDR3 DNA: TGTGCCTGGAGCCCCTGGACAGGCGGATCGGGCACTGAAGCTTTCTTT. It codes for CAWSPWTGGSGTEAFF.

This chain uses TRBV5-1 with TRBJ2-7; D unclear. V was cut by 5 bases and J by 4 bases, with 4 bases left in between. The CDR3 loop spans 10 amino acids. The V gene's germline CDR1 is SGHRS and CDR2 YFSETQ. This chain's CDR3 is CASRRYEQYF. The CDR3 nucleotides read TGCGCCAGCAGAAGGTACGAGCAGTACTTC.

The chain carries TRBV5-3 and TRBJ1-2, with D hard to call. TRBV5-3 is placed among ORFs of uncertain function. The length of the CDR3 is 14 residues. The V and J ends lost 2 bases and 3 bases respectively, with 11 bases between them. The CDR3 loop reads CARSFRRSYYGYTF. CDR3 in DNA: TGTGCCAGAAGCTTTCGCAGGTCGTACTATGGCTACACCTTC.

The CDR3 region is CASRKDGDYEQYF. For the CDR3, the DNA is TGTGCCAGCAGGAAGGACGGTGACTACGAGCAGTACTTC. The chain carries TRBV2 and TRBJ2-7; no clear D. This CDR3 is built from 13 residues. V was shortened by 6 bases and J by 3 bases, with 12 bases between the two germline ends. Germline V gene data show CDR1 as SNHLY and CDR2 as FYNNEI.